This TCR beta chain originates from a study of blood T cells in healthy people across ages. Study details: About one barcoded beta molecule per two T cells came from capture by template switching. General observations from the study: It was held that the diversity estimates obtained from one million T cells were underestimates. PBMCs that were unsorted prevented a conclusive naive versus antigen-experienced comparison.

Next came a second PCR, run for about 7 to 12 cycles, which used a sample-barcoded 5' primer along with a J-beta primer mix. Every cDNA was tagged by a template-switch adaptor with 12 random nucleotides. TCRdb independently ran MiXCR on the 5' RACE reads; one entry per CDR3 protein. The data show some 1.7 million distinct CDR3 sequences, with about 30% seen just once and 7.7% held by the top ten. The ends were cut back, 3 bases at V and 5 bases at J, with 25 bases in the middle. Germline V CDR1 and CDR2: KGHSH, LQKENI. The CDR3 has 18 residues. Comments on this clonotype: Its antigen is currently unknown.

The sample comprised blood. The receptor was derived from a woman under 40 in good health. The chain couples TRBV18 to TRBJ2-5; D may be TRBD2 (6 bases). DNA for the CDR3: TGTGCCAGCTCACCCGGCCCATTAAACGGACCCGCGGGGGAGACCCAGTACTTC. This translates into CASSPGPLNGPAGETQYF.